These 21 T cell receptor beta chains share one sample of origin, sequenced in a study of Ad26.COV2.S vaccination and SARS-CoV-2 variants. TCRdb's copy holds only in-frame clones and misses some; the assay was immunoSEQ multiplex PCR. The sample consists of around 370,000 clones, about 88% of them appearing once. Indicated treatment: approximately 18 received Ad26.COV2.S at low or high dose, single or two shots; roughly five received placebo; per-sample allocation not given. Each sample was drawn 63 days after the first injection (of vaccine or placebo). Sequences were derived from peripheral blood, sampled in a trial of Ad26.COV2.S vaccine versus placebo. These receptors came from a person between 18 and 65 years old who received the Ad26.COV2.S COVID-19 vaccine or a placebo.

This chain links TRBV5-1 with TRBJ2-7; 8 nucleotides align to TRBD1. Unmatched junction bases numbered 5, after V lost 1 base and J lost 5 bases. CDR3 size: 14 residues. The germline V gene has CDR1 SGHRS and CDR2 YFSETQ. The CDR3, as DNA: TGCGCCAGCAGCTTGACAGGGGGTCGGGACGAGCAGTACTTC. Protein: CASSLTGGRDEQYF.

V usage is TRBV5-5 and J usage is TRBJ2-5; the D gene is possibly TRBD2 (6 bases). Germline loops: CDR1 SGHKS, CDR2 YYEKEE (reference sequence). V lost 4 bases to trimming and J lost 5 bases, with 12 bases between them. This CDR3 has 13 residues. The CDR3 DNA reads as TGTGCCAGCAGCAAGACTAGTACGGAGACCCAGTACTTC. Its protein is CASSKTSTETQYF.

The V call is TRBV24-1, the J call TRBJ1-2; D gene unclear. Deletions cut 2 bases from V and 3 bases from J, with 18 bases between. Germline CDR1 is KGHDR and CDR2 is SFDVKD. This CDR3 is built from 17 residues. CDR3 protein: CATSDSRLQVGDYGYTF. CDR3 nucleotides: TGTGCCACCAGTGATTCGCGGCTGCAGGTCGGAGACTATGGCTACACCTTC.

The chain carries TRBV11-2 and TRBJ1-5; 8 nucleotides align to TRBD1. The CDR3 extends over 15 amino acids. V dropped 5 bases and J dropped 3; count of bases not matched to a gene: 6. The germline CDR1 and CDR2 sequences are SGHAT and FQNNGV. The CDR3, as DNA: TGTGCCAGCAGCCCCGAGGACAGGGTCAATCAGCCCCAGCATTTT. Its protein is CASSPEDRVNQPQHF.

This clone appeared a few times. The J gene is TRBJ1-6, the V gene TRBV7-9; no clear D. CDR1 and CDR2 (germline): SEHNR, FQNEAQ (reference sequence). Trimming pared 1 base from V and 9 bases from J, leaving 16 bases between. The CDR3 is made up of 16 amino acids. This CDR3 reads CASSLEAGRFGSPLHF. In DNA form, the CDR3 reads TGTGCCAGCAGCTTAGAGGCAGGACGATTTGGTTCACCCCTCCACTTT.

The CDR3 sequence: CATSRHSGTSGDYEQYF. For the CDR3, the DNA is TGTGCCACCAGCAGACACTCCGGGACTAGCGGTGATTACGAGCAGTACTTC. V gene TRBV15 combines with J gene TRBJ2-7; 11 nucleotides line up with TRBD2. This CDR3 has 17 residues. With 2 bases clipped from V and 4 bases from J, the junction kept 10 bases outside the gene matches. CDR1 and CDR2 (germline): LNHNV, YYDKDF (reference sequence).

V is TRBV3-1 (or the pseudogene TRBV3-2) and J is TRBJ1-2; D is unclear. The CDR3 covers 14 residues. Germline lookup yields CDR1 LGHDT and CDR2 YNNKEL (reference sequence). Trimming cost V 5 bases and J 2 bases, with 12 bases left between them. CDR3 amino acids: CASSGLVGNYGYTF. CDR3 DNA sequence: TGTGCCAGCAGCGGTCTGGTAGGAAACTATGGCTACACCTTC.

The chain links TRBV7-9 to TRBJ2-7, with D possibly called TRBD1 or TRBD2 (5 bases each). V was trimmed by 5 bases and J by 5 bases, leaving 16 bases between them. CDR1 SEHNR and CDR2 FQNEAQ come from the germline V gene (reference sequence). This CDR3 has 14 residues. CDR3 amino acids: CASSPTGRDHEQYF. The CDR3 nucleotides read TGTGCCAGCAGCCCAACCGGCAGGGACCACGAGCAGTACTTC. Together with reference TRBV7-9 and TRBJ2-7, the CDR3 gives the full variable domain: DTGVSQNPRHKITKRGQNVTFRCDPISEHNRLYWYRQTLGQGPEFLTYFQNEAQLEKSRLLSDRFSAERPKGSFSTLEIQRTEQGDSAMYLCASSPTGRDHEQYFGPGTRLTVT.

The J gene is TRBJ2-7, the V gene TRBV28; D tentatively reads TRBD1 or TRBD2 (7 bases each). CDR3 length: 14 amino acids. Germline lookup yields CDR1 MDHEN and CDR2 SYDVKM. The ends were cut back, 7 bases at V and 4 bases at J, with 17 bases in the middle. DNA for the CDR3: TGTGCCAGCACTGTCCAGGGGGGGGCTTACGAGCAGTACTTC. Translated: CASTVQGGAYEQYF.

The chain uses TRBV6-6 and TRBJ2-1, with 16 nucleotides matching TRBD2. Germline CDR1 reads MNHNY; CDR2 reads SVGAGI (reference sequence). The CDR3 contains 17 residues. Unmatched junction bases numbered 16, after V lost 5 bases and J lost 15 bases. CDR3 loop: CASSPRKPGTSGGEGFF. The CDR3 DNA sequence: TGTGCCAGCAGTCCCAGAAAACCCGGGACTAGCGGGGGGGAGGGGTTCTTC.

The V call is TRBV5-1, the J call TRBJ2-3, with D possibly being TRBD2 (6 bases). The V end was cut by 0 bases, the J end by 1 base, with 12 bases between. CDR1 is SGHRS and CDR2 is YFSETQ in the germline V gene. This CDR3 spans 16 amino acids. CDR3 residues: CASSLAGGPGTDTQYF. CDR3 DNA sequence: TGCGCCAGCAGCTTGGCCGGGGGTCCGGGCACAGATACGCAGTATTTT.

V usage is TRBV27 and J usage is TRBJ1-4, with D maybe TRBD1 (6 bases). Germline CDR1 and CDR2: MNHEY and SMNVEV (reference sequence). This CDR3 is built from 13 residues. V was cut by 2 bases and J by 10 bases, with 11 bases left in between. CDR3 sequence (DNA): TGTGCCAGCAGTTTAATTAGGGGGTCAAAACTGTTTTTT. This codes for CASSLIRGSKLFF.

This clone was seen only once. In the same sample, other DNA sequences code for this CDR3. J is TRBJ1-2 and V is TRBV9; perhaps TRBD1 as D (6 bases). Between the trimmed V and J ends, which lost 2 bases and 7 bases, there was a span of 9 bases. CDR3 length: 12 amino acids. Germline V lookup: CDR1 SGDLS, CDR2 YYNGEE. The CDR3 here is CASSVGGGGYTF. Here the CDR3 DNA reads TGTGCCAGCAGCGTGGGGGGCGGTGGCTACACCTTC.

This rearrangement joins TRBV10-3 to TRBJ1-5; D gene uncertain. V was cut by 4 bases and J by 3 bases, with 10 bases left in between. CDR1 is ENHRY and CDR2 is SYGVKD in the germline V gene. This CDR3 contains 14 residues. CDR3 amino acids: CAISGRQDNQPQHF. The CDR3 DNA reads TGTGCCATCAGTGGACGGCAAGACAATCAGCCCCAGCATTTT.

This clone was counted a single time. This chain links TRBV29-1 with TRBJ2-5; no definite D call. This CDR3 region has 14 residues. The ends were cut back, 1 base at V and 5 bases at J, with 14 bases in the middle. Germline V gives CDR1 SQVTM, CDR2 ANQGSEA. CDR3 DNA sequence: TGCAGCGTTGAAGCAAGACTGAATCGGGAGACCCAGTACTTC. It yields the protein CSVEARLNRETQYF.

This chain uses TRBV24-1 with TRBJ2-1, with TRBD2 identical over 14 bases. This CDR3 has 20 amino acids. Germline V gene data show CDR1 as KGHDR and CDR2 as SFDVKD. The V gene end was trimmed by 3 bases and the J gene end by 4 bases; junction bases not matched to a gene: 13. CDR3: CATSDVPGLAGVVGYNEQFF. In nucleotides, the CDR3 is TGTGCCACCAGTGATGTACCGGGACTAGCGGGAGTAGTAGGGTACAATGAGCAGTTCTTC.

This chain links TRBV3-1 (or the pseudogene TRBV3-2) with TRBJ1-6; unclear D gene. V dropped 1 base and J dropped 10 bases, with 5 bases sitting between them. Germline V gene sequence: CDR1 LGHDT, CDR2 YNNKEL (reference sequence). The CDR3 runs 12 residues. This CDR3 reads CASSQAESPLHF. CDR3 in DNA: TGTGCCAGCAGCCAAGCCGAATCACCCCTCCACTTT.

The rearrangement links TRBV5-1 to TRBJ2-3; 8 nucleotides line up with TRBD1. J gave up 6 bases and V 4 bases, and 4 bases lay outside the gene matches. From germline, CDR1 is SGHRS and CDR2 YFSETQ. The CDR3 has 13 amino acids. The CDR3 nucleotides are TGCGCCAGCAGCGGACAGGGAACTGATACGCAGTATTTT. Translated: CASSGQGTDTQYF.

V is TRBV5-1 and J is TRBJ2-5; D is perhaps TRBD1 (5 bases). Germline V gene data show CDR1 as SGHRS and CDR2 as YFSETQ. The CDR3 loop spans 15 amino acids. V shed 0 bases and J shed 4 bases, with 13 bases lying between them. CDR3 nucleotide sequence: TGCGCCAGCAGCTTGGGTGGGGCCAAAGGAGAGACCCAGTACTTC. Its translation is CASSLGGAKGETQYF.

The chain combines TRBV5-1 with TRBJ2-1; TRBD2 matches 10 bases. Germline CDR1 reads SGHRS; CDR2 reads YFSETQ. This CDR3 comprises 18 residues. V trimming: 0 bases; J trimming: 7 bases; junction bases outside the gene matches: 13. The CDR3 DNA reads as TGCGCCAGCAGCTTGGAGATGCTAGCGGGAGACCCCGGGAATGAGCAGTTCTTC. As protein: CASSLEMLAGDPGNEQFF.

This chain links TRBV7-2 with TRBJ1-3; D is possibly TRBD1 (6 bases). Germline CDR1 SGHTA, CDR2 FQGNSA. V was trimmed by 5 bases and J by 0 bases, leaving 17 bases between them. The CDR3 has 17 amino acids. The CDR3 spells CASSASWTASSGNTIYF. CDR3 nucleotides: TGTGCCAGCAGCGCGAGTTGGACAGCCAGCTCTGGAAACACCATATATTTT. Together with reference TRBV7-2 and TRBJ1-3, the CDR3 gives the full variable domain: GAGVSQSPSNKVTEKGKDVELRCDPISGHTALYWYRQSLGQGLEFLIYFQGNSAPDKSGLPSDRFSAERTGGSVSTLTIQRTQQEDSAVYLCASSASWTASSGNTIYFGEGSWLTVV.